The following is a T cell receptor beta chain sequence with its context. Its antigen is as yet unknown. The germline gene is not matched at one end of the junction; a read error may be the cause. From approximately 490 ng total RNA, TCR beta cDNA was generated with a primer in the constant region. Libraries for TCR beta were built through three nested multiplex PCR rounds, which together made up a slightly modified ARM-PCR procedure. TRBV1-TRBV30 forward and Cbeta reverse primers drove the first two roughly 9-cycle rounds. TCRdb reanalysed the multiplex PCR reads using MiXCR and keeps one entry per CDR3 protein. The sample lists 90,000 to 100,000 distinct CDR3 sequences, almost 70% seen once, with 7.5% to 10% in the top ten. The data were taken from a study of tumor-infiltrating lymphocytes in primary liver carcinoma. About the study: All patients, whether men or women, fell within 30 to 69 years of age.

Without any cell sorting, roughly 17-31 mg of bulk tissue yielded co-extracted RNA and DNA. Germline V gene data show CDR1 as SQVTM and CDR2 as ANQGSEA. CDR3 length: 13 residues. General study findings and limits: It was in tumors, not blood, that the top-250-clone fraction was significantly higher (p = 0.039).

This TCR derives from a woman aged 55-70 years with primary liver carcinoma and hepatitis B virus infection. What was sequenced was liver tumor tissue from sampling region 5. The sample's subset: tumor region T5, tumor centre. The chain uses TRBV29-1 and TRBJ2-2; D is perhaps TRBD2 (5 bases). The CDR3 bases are TGCAGCGTTGGGCGTACGAACACTGGGGAGCTGCTTTTT. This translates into CSVGRTNTGELLF.